The entry that follows covers one TCR beta chain sequence. Its antigen is undetermined. This sample stems from a study of monozygotic twins with cystic fibrosis. Study-level background: With about 16 PCR cycles, barcoded libraries came from 3 to 3.5 micrograms of fragmented DNA.

TCRdb's copy holds only in-frame clones and misses some; the assay was immunoSEQ multiplex PCR. The repertoire includes approximately 14,000 clones, approximately 90% of them detected once, and 0.65% to 0.9% sits in the top ten. Study-level results: Co-twins had the most similar V usage for 13 of 16 pairs, J for 8.

Germline-derived CDR1 and CDR2 are MNHEY and SMNVEV (reference sequence). The CDR3 has 13 amino acids. V lost 1 base, J lost 7 bases, and 10 bases lay in between. This chain uses TRBV27 with TRBJ2-5; possibly TRBD1 or TRBD2 for D (5 bases each). Sequencing was done on a sample of blood. This TCR came from a boy younger than 18 with cystic fibrosis. In nucleotides, the CDR3 is TGTGCCAGCAGTTTATTTGGGGACGGGACCCAGTACTTC. It translates to CASSLFGDGTQYF.